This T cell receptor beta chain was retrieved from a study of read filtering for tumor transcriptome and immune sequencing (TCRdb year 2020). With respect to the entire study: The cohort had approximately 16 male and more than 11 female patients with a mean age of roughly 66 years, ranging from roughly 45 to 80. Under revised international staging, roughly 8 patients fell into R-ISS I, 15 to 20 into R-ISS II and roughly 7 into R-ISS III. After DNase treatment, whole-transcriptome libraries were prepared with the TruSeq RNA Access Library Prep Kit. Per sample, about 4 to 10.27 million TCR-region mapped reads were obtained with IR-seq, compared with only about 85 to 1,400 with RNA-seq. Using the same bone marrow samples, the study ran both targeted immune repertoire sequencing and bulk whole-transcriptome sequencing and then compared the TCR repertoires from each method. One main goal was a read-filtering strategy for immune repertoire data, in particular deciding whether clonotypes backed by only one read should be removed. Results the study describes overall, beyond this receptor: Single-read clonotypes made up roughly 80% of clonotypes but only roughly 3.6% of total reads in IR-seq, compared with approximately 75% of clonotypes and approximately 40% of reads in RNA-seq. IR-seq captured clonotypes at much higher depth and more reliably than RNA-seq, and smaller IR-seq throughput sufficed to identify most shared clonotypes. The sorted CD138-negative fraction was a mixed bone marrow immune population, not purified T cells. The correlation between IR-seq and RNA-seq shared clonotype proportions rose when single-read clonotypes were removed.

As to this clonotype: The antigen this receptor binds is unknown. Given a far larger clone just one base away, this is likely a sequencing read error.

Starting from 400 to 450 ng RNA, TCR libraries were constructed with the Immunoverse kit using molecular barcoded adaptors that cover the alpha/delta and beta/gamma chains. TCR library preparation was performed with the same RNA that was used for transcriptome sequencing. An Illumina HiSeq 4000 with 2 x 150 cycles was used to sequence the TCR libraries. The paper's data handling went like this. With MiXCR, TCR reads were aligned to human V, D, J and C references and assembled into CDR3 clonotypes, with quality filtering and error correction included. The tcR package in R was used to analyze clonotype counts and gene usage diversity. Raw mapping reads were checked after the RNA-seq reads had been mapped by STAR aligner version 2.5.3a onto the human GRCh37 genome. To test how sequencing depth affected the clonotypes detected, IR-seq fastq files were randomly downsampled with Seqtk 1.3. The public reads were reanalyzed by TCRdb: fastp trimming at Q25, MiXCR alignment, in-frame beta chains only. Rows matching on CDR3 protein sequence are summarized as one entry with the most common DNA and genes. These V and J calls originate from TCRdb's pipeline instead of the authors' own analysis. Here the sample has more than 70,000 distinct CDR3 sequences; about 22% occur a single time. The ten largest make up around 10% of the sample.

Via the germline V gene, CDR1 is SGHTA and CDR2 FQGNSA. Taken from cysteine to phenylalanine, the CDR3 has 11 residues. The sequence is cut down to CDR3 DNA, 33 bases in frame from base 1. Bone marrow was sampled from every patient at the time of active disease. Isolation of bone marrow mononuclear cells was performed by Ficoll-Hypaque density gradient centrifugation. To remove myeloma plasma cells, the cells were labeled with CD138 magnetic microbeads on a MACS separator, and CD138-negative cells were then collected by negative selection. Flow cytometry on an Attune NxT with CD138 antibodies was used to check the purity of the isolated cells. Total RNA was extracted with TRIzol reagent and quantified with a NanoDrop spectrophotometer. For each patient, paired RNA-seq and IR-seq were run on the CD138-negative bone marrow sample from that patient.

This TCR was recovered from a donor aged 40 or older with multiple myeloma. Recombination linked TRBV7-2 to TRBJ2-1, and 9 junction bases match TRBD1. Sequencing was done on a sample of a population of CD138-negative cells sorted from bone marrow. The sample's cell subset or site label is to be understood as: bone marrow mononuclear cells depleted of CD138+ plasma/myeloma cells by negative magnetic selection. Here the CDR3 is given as CAGSLTGQGFF. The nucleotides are TGTGCCGGCAGCTTAACGGGACAGGGGTTCTTC.